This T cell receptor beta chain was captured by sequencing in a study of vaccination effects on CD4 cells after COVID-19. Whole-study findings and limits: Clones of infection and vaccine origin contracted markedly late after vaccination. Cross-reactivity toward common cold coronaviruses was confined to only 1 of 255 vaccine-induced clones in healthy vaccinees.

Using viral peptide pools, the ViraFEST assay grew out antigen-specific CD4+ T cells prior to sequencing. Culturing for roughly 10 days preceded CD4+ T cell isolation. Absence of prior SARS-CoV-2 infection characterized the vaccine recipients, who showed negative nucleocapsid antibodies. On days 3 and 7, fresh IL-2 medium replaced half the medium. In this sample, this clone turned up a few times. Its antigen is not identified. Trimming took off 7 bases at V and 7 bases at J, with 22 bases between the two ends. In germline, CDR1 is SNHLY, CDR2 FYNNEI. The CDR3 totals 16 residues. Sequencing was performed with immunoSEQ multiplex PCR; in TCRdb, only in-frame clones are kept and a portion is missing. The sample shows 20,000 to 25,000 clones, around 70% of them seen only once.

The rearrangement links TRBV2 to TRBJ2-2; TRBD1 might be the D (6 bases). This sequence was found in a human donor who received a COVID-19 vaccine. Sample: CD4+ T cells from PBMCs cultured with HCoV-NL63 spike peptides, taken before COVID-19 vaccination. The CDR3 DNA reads TGTGCCAGCACGGCGGACAGAGGGGTGCGCAACGGGGAGCTGTTTTTT. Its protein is CASTADRGVRNGELFF.